This passage covers 15 T cell receptor beta chains from one sample sequenced in a study of blood T cell repertoires in COVID-19. Assay: immunoSEQ multiplex PCR; the TCRdb copy retains only in-frame clones and omits some. The top ten clones hold roughly 3% of a sample with around 300,000 clones, 80% to 90% of them seen once. Sequenced sample: peripheral blood. The receptors stem from a man younger than 45 with active or convalescent COVID-19.

The chain carries TRBV18 and TRBJ1-4; D is unclear. The germline CDR1 and CDR2 sequences are KGHSH and LQKENI. CDR3 size: 15 residues. Trimming left V 6 bases short and J 1 base short, with 12 bases between. The CDR3 protein is CASSLLGRTNEKLFF. The CDR3 coding sequence is TGTGCCAGCTCTCTCTTAGGGAGAACTAATGAAAAACTGTTTTTT.

This rearrangement joins TRBV6-2 or TRBV6-3 to TRBJ2-7, with TRBD2 matching over 9 bases. Germline CDR1 and CDR2: MNHEY and SVGEGT. This CDR3 region has 14 residues. Losses at the gene ends were 2 bases for V and 2 bases for J; bases not matched to a gene: 1. DNA for the CDR3: TGTGCCAGCAGTTACGGCGGGGGGGCCTACGAGCAGTACTTC. It translates to CASSYGGGAYEQYF.

The chain uses TRBV6-5 and TRBJ1-2, with D perhaps TRBD1 (5 bases). With 6 bases removed from V and 8 bases from J, the gap between germline ends came to 13 bases. The V gene's germline CDR1 is MNHEY and CDR2 SVGAGI. The CDR3 length is 12 residues. The DNA for the CDR3 is TGTGCCAGCAGCCAAAGGCGGGGGGGCTACACCTTC. It encodes CASSQRRGGYTF.

The count of this clone is one. V usage is TRBV27 and J usage is TRBJ1-2; no definite D call. Germline lookup yields CDR1 MNHEY and CDR2 SMNVEV (reference sequence). The length of the CDR3 is 14 residues. The V end was cut by 6 bases, the J end by 1 base, with 12 bases between. The CDR3 DNA is TGTGCCAGCAGCCCCTTCGGGATTAACTATGGCTACACCTTC. Its translation: CASSPFGINYGYTF.

The chain recombines TRBV28 with TRBJ1-1; TRBD1 aligns across 7 bases. The length of the CDR3 is 15 residues. Germline V gene data show CDR1 as MDHEN and CDR2 as SYDVKM. V dropped 5 bases and J dropped 6; count of bases not matched to a gene: 12. The CDR3 loop is CASSDHRGGTAEAFF. CDR3 sequence (DNA): TGTGCCAGCAGTGACCACAGGGGCGGGACGGCTGAAGCTTTCTTT.

V is TRBV6-5 and J is TRBJ2-3; 8 nucleotides line up with TRBD1. Germline V gives CDR1 MNHEY, CDR2 SVGAGI. The CDR3 is 11 amino acids. V shed 7 bases and J 11 bases; nucleotides not matched to a gene: 5. The CDR3 spells CASIQGAKQYF. CDR3 nucleotide sequence: TGTGCCAGCATCCAGGGGGCAAAGCAGTATTTT.

The chain combines TRBV5-4 with TRBJ2-1; the match to TRBD2 covers 12 bases. V lost 2 bases to trimming and J lost 6 bases; unmatched junction nucleotides: 6. The CDR3 runs 16 residues. The germline V gene has CDR1 SGHNT and CDR2 YYREEE (reference sequence). In DNA form, the CDR3 reads TGTGCCAGCAGCTTCAGGACTAGCGGGAATGGCAATGAGCAGTTCTTC. It encodes CASSFRTSGNGNEQFF.

The CDR3 region is CASSPILTDQPQHF. In nucleotides, the CDR3 is TGCGCCAGCAGCCCGATCCTGACTGATCAGCCCCAGCATTTT. This rearrangement joins TRBV4-3 to TRBJ1-5; D is unresolved. V lost 4 bases and J lost 5, with 12 bases in between. The CDR3 consists of 14 residues. The germline CDR1 and CDR2 sequences are LGHNA and YSLEER.

This chain links TRBV18 with TRBJ2-2; D call uncertain. CDR1 and CDR2 (germline): KGHSH, LQKENI. V was clipped by 8 bases and J by 1 base, with 11 bases between them. The CDR3 consists of 14 residues. As DNA, the CDR3 is TGTGCCAGCCCACACACCAAGAACACCGGGGAGCTGTTTTTT. It encodes CASPHTKNTGELFF.

As for this clone: The same CDR3 can be traced to other DNA sequences in this sample. The chain carries TRBV30 and TRBJ1-2; maybe TRBD1 (6 bases). From germline, CDR1 is GTSNPN and CDR2 SVGIG (reference sequence). The CDR3 spans 12 residues. The ends were cut back, 4 bases at V and 5 bases at J, with 11 bases in the middle. The CDR3 protein is CAWNPGAYGYTF. CDR3 bases: TGTGCCTGGAATCCAGGGGCTTATGGCTACACCTTC. Drawing the rest from reference TRBV30 and TRBJ1-2, the complete variable domain is SQTIHQWPATLVQPVGSPLSLECTVEGTSNPNLYWYRQAAGRGLQLLFYSVGIGQISSEVPQNLSASRPQDRQFILSSKKLLLSDSGFYLCAWNPGAYGYTFGSGTRLTVV.

The chain has TRBV3-1 (or the pseudogene TRBV3-2) and TRBJ1-6; D is uncertain. This CDR3 is 17 amino acids long. Trimming removed 1 base at V and 2 bases at J, with 12 bases between. Germline V gene lookup returns CDR1 LGHDT and CDR2 YNNKEL (reference sequence). The CDR3 nucleotides read TGTGCCAGCAGCCAAGGAAGACGGGGAGCCTATAATTCACCCCTCCACTTT. Translation: CASSQGRRGAYNSPLHF.

This chain joins TRBV2 and TRBJ1-1; 9 bases are shared with TRBD1. Germline V lookup: CDR1 SNHLY, CDR2 FYNNEI. The junction had 10 bases not matched to a gene; V was cut back by 6 bases and J by 8 bases. The CDR3 loop spans 14 amino acids. This CDR3 is CASRYGTGWTEAFF. DNA of the CDR3: TGTGCCAGCAGATACGGGACAGGGTGGACCGAAGCTTTCTTT. The full variable domain, with the rest looked up from reference TRBV2 and TRBJ1-1, is EPEVTQTPSHQVTQMGQEVILRCVPISNHLYFYWYRQILGQKVEFLVSFYNNEISEKSEIFDDQFSVERPDGSNFTLKIRSTKLEDSAMYFCASRYGTGWTEAFFGQGTRLTVV.

About this clone: In the same sample, other DNA sequences code for this CDR3. V and J are TRBV4-1 and TRBJ2-6, with 7 nucleotides matching TRBD2. Germline-derived CDR1 and CDR2 are MGHRA and YSYEKL. J lost 1 base, V lost 4 bases, and 1 base had no gene match. CDR3 length: 15 amino acids. The CDR3 spells CASSPRGSGANVLTF. The CDR3 DNA follows: TGCGCCAGCAGCCCGCGGGGGTCTGGGGCCAACGTCCTGACTTTC.

This chain uses TRBV11-3 with TRBJ2-2, with D perhaps matching TRBD1 (5 bases). This CDR3 has 19 amino acids. In germline, CDR1 is SGHNT, CDR2 YENEEA. Deletions cut 1 base from V and 0 bases from J, with 18 bases between. The CDR3 nucleotides are TGTGCCAGCAGCTTAGGCGCAGGGCCATACTTTCCGAACACCGGGGAGCTGTTTTTT. Its protein is CASSLGAGPYFPNTGELFF.

The sample holds a few counts of this clone. V and J are TRBV2 and TRBJ2-1; maybe TRBD1 (7 bases). V lost 7 bases to trimming and J lost 6 bases, with 19 bases between them. Germline CDR1 reads SNHLY; CDR2 reads FYNNEI. The CDR3 sequence is 15 residues long. The CDR3 DNA reads as TGTGCCAGCACTCCAGGGGGGCTGATCTCCAATGAGCAGTTCTTC. Amino acid sequence: CASTPGGLISNEQFF.